This TCR beta chain was sequenced for a study of blood T cell repertoires in COVID-19. Overall study: Nucleic acid was either cDNA or gDNA, and it came from T cells, B-cell-depleted T cells, or PBMCs.

The data were produced by immunoSEQ multiplex PCR, yet TCRdb's version contains in-frame clones alone and is incomplete. This table has 70,000 to 95,000 clones, around 80% appearing once. Trimming at V came to 5 bases and at J to 7 bases, leaving 8 bases not matched to a gene. The CDR3 covers 13 residues. This TCR derives from a human donor in a cohort sampled during active COVID-19. The chain combines TRBV12-3 or TRBV12-4 with TRBJ2-7, with 7 positions matching TRBD1. Sequencing was carried out using peripheral blood. The CDR3 region has the DNA TGTGCCAGCAGTCCGCAGACAGGGTATGAGCAGTACTTC. This gives the protein CASSPQTGYEQYF.